The 32 T cell receptor beta chains below come from one sample, sequenced in a study of T cells in Graves' hyperthyroidism and ophthalmopathy. Amplification yielded TCR beta CDR3 regions, with RNA transcripts as the source. TCR CDR3 underwent first-round RT-PCR with the HTBI primer set. MiXCR, run by TCRdb on the multiplex PCR reads, gives a single entry per CDR3 protein. The sample shows around 450,000 distinct CDR3 sequences, about 13% of them seen only once. Sequences were obtained from blood. The receptors were sampled from a woman between 18 and 30 years old with Graves' hyperthyroidism.

This clonotype was recorded at least ten times. The J gene is TRBJ1-2, the V gene TRBV13, with D hard to call. Looked up from germline, CDR1 is PRHDT and CDR2 is FYEKMQ (reference sequence). V was shortened by 5 bases and J by 0 bases, with 10 bases between the two germline ends. The CDR3 has 14 amino acids. As DNA, the CDR3 is TGTGCCAGCAGCCCCGCGGCCACTAACTATGGCTACACCTTC. Its translation is CASSPAATNYGYTF. Full variable domain (remainder filled in from reference TRBV13 and TRBJ1-2): AAGVIQSPRHLIKEKRETATLKCYPIPRHDTVYWYQQGPGQDPQFLISFYEKMQSDKGSIPDRFSAQQFSDYHSELNMSSLELGDSALYFCASSPAATNYGYTFGSGTRLTVV.

V usage is TRBV10-1 and J usage is TRBJ1-1, with D perhaps TRBD1 (6 bases). The germline V gene encodes CDR1 WNHNN and CDR2 SYGVQD (reference sequence). The CDR3 contains 13 residues. V was cut by 4 bases and J by 5 bases, with 11 bases left in between. The CDR3 DNA follows: TGCGCCAGCAGTGTACAGAGGGGGACTGAAGCTTTCTTT. It encodes CASSVQRGTEAFF.

As regards this clonotype: Just one base apart from a much larger clone, this may be a read error. V usage is TRBV20-1 and J usage is TRBJ2-1, with TRBD1 matching over 8 bases. Germline V gene data show CDR1 as DFQATT and CDR2 as SNEGSKA (reference sequence). The CDR3 contains 13 residues. Losses at the gene ends were 5 bases for V and 10 bases for J; bases not matched to a gene: 10. CDR3 bases: TGCAGTGCTTGGATCTGGACAGGGTGGGAGCAGTTCTTC. It encodes CSAWIWTGWEQFF.

This clonotype was detected ten times or more. The chain combines TRBV3-1 with TRBJ2-3; D possibly corresponds to TRBD2 (6 bases). Trimming took off 2 bases at V and 5 bases at J, with 20 bases between the two ends. This CDR3 is built from 17 residues. CDR1 is LGHDT and CDR2 is YNNKEL in the germline V gene (reference sequence). This chain's CDR3 is CASSQWVRRDFGDTQYF. CDR3 nucleotides: TGTGCCAGCAGCCAATGGGTACGGCGGGATTTTGGAGATACGCAGTATTTT.

Many counts were recorded for this clonotype. This chain links TRBV6-1 with TRBJ1-5; TRBD1 might be the D (5 bases). CDR3 size: 16 residues. The germline V gene encodes CDR1 MNHNS and CDR2 SASEGT. Trimming stripped 6 bases from V and 5 bases from J, with 20 bases between. CDR3 nucleotides: TGTGCCAGCAGCCCCACGGGGCTAGCCCCCTATCAGCCCCAGCATTTT. Translated, it gives CASSPTGLAPYQPQHF.

There are many counts of this clonotype. The chain recombines TRBV27 with TRBJ1-5; D gene unclear. Looked up from germline, CDR1 is MNHEY and CDR2 is SMNVEV (reference sequence). V was trimmed by 2 bases and J by 3 bases, leaving 5 bases between them. This CDR3 comprises 13 residues. The CDR3 coding sequence is TGTGCCAGCAGTTTAGAGAACAATCAGCCCCAGCATTTT. Translating gives CASSLENNQPQHF.

In this sample, this clonotype turned up a few times. The rearrangement uses TRBV4-1 and TRBJ2-5, with D possibly matching TRBD2 (6 bases). Germline loops: CDR1 MGHRA, CDR2 YSYEKL. V was pared by 0 bases and J by 4 bases, with 15 bases between. This CDR3 contains 16 residues. The CDR3 here is CASSQEPGRRGETQYF. DNA for the CDR3: TGCGCCAGCAGCCAAGAACCGGGACGGAGGGGAGAGACCCAGTACTTC.

About this clonotype itself: A much larger clone differs by one base, so this may be a read error. This chain connects TRBV12-5 to TRBJ2-2, with TRBD2 matching 10 bases. Germline assignment: CDR1 LGHNT and CDR2 FRNRAP. The CDR3 totals 15 residues. CDR3 DNA: TGTGCTAGTGGTCTCCTAGCGGGAGCAACCGGGGGGCTGTTTTTT. Its protein product is CASGLLAGATGGLFF.

This clonotype was found many times. The junction shows a germline mismatch at one end, possibly a read error. The chain carries TRBV20-1 and TRBJ2-3; no clear D gene. The CDR3 runs to 11 residues. Germline values: CDR1 DFQATT, CDR2 SNEGSKA (reference sequence). CDR3 amino acids: CSARETNTQYF. DNA of the CDR3: TGCAGTGCTCGAGAAACTAATACGCAGTATTTT.

This clonotype was seen ten or more times. The V call is TRBV29-1, the J call TRBJ2-7, with no clear D. The length of the CDR3 is 13 residues. CDR1 is SQVTM, CDR2 ANQGSEA, per germline. The V gene lost 2 bases and the J gene lost 2 bases, with 10 bases spanning the gap. The CDR3 loop is CSVESGSTYEQYF. The CDR3 DNA reads as TGCAGCGTTGAATCCGGCAGCACCTACGAGCAGTACTTC.

This clonotype was picked up many times. The V gene is TRBV15, the J gene TRBJ2-1, with D perhaps assigned TRBD1 or TRBD2 (5 bases each). In germline, CDR1 is LNHNV, CDR2 YYDKDF (reference sequence). The CDR3 totals 13 residues. Trimming took off 0 bases at V and 9 bases at J, with 9 bases between the two ends. CDR3 DNA: TGTGCCACCAGCAGAGATACTGGGGGTGAGCAGTTCTTC. This translates into CATSRDTGGEQFF.

The CDR3 here is CASSERGRANQPQHF. CDR3 nucleotide sequence: TGTGCCAGCAGTGAAAGGGGGCGGGCGAATCAGCCCCAGCATTTT. V is TRBV2 and J is TRBJ1-5, with 7 nucleotides matching TRBD1. The ends lost 2 bases at V and 4 bases at J; junction bases unmatched: 5. Germline loops: CDR1 SNHLY, CDR2 FYNNEI. The CDR3 consists of 15 residues.

This clonotype has at least ten counts. This chain joins TRBV9 and TRBJ1-6; D is unclear. Germline CDR1 and CDR2: SGDLS and YYNGEE. The CDR3 is 14 residues long. V was trimmed by 3 bases and J by 8 bases, leaving 12 bases between them. The DNA for the CDR3 is TGTGCCAGCAGCGACCGACCCGGGGATTCACCCCTCCACTTT. Its protein is CASSDRPGDSPLHF.

This clonotype came up many times. The chain recombines TRBV27 with TRBJ2-7; D is unclear. The CDR3 covers 14 residues. Germline CDR1 MNHEY, CDR2 SMNVEV (reference sequence). Trimming removed 2 bases from V and 5 bases from J, with 13 bases in between. The CDR3 here is CASSLGRGVDEQYF. In nucleotides, the CDR3 is TGTGCCAGCAGTTTAGGCCGTGGGGTAGACGAGCAGTACTTC.

A few counts support this clonotype. The rearrangement joins TRBV7-3 to TRBJ2-7; tentative D call: TRBD2 (5 bases). CDR3 length equals 15 residues. V lost 5 bases, J lost 3 bases, and 17 bases lay in between. Germline CDR1 SGHTA, CDR2 FQGTGA. CDR3 in amino acids: CASSGRGGRGYEQYF. For the CDR3, the DNA is TGTGCCAGCAGCGGCCGGGGTGGAAGAGGCTACGAGCAGTACTTC. Full variable domain (rest looked up from reference TRBV7-3 and TRBJ2-7): GAGVSQTPSNKVTEKGKYVELRCDPISGHTALYWYRQSLGQGPEFLIYFQGTGAADDSGLPNDRFFAVRPEGSVSTLKIQRTERGDSAVYLCASSGRGGRGYEQYFGPGTRLTVT.

This clonotype was counted at least ten times. The rearrangement joins TRBV5-1 to TRBJ2-3; 7 bases agree with TRBD2. CDR3 length: 14 residues. V lost 5 bases and J lost 2; bases outside the gene matches: 5. From germline, CDR1 is SGHRS and CDR2 YFSETQ. The CDR3 loop reads CASRLSGNTDTQYF. CDR3 nucleotide sequence: TGCGCCAGCAGACTGAGCGGGAACACAGATACGCAGTATTTT.

The table lists this clonotype with many counts. The chain couples TRBV7-2 to TRBJ2-3; 7 nucleotides agree with TRBD2. Germline-derived CDR1 and CDR2 are SGHTA and FQGNSA. The J segment lost 4 bases and the V segment lost 1 base, leaving 8 bases of the junction unmatched. This CDR3 region has 16 residues. The CDR3 here is CASSLVGGRGSDTQYF. CDR3 DNA sequence: TGTGCCAGCAGCTTAGTAGGCGGGAGAGGGTCAGATACGCAGTATTTT. Full variable domain (rest looked up from reference TRBV7-2 and TRBJ2-3): GAGVSQSPSNKVTEKGKDVELRCDPISGHTALYWYRQSLGQGLEFLIYFQGNSAPDKSGLPSDRFSAERTGGSVSTLTIQRTQQEDSAVYLCASSLVGGRGSDTQYFGPGTRLTVL.

A remark on this clonotype: A much larger clone differs from this one at a single base, so this may be a read error. This chain links TRBV7-9 with TRBJ2-1; D possibly matches TRBD1 or TRBD2 (6 bases each). The DNA end is more similar to TRBJ2-7, so the J call may be wrong. The CDR3 has 17 residues. Germline assignment: CDR1 SEHNR and CDR2 FQNEAQ (reference sequence). The chain's CDR3 is CASSLVGGRSSYNEQYF. The CDR3 DNA follows: TGTGCCAGCAGCTTAGTTGGGGGGCGCAGCTCCTACAATGAGCAGTACTTC.

This clonotype was seen a few times. The chain links TRBV4-2 to TRBJ2-5, with 9 bases that match TRBD1. V gave up 5 bases and J gave up 1 base; unmatched junction bases: 5. There are 15 residues in the CDR3. Germline CDR1 reads LGHNA; CDR2 reads YNFKEQ. CDR3 in amino acids: CASSTRDRAQETQYF. The DNA of the CDR3 is TGTGCCAGCAGCACCCGGGACAGGGCCCAAGAGACCCAGTACTTC.

Many counts were recorded for this clonotype. V gene TRBV6-1 combines with J gene TRBJ2-5, with D uncertain. Trimming cost V 4 bases and J 5 bases, with 8 bases left between them. The CDR3 runs 12 residues. The germline V gene encodes CDR1 MNHNS and CDR2 SASEGT. The CDR3 protein is CASSGVRETQYF. The CDR3 nucleotides read TGTGCCAGCAGTGGGGTGAGGGAGACCCAGTACTTC.

This chain joins TRBV5-6 and TRBJ2-7, with TRBD2 as a possible D gene (5 bases). The germline V and J ends were trimmed by 0 bases and 6 bases, with 10 bases remaining between them. Germline CDR1 and CDR2: SGHDT and YYEEEE. This CDR3 region has 13 residues. As DNA, the CDR3 is TGTGCCAGCAGCTTGGTCGGGGTAGGCGAGCAGTACTTC. This gives the protein CASSLVGVGEQYF.

This chain connects TRBV7-3 to TRBJ2-1; D call uncertain. This CDR3 comprises 15 residues. Trimming cost V 1 base and J 1 base, with 8 bases left between them. CDR1 and CDR2 (germline): SGHTA, FQGTGA. CDR3 region: CASSLRVGSYNEQFF. CDR3 nucleotides: TGTGCCAGCAGCTTAAGGGTAGGTTCCTACAATGAGCAGTTCTTC.

There are a few counts of this clonotype. This sequence joins TRBV2 and TRBJ2-7; D ambiguous. The germline V gene encodes CDR1 SNHLY and CDR2 FYNNEI. Trimming cost V 4 bases and J 3 bases, with 13 bases left between them. The CDR3 is made up of 14 amino acids. CDR3 DNA sequence: TGTGCCAGCAGTGGCGGACGGGTTGGCTACGAGCAGTACTTC. Its translation: CASSGGRVGYEQYF.

This clonotype turned up a few times. The V call is TRBV5-4, the J call TRBJ1-1; D is ambiguous. The CDR3 length is 13 residues. The V and J ends lost 3 bases and 1 base respectively, with 7 bases between them. Looked up from germline, CDR1 is SGHNT and CDR2 is YYREEE (reference sequence). The CDR3 DNA follows: TGTGCCAGCAGCTATTTAAAGAACACTGAAGCTTTCTTT. It yields the protein CASSYLKNTEAFF.

This clonotype was recorded many times. The chain is built from TRBV28 and TRBJ2-7; the D is unclear. The V and J ends lost 2 bases and 7 bases respectively, with 9 bases between them. This CDR3 contains 12 residues. Germline loops: CDR1 MDHEN, CDR2 SYDVKM. CDR3 amino acids: CASSLGFSEQYF. The DNA for the CDR3 is TGTGCCAGCAGTTTAGGGTTCTCTGAGCAGTACTTC.

This clonotype turned up a few times. This may arise from a read error, as a much more abundant clone is one base away. V gene TRBV20-1 combines with J gene TRBJ2-7; perhaps TRBD2 as D (6 bases). Germline CDR1 reads DFQATT; CDR2 reads SNEGSKA (reference sequence). There are 11 residues in the CDR3. V lost 7 bases, J lost 5 bases, and 12 bases lay in between. The CDR3 nucleotides read TGCAGTGACGGGAGACCGAACGAGCAGTACTTC. Amino acid sequence: CSDGRPNEQYF.

The sample holds many counts of this clonotype. This CDR3 is CASSDPTTSGRPGLPLRYNEQFF. Written as DNA, the CDR3 is TGTGCCAGCAGTGACCCTACCACTAGCGGGAGGCCGGGTCTACCCTTGCGTTACAATGAGCAGTTCTTC. V usage is TRBV6-4 and J usage is TRBJ2-1; 12 nucleotides agree with TRBD2. Trimming at V came to 2 bases and at J to 4 bases, leaving 24 bases not matched to a gene. CDR1 is MRHNA and CDR2 is SNTAGT in the germline V gene. The CDR3 has 23 amino acids.

This clonotype was observed at least ten times. At one boundary the junction diverges from the germline segment, which might be a read error. This chain connects TRBV7-7 to TRBJ2-1, with D perhaps matching TRBD1 (5 bases). Germline values: CDR1 SSHAT, CDR2 FNYEAQ (reference sequence). This CDR3 is 13 amino acids long. The CDR3 spells CASSLGAAGEQFF. In DNA, the CDR3 is TGTGCTAGCAGCTTAGGGGCGGCAGGGGAGCAGTTCTTC.

The chain carries TRBV30 and TRBJ1-2, with D tentatively TRBD1 (6 bases). The length of the CDR3 is 11 residues. CDR1 and CDR2 from the germline V gene are GTSNPN and SVGIG (reference sequence). CDR3 nucleotides: TGTTTGGGGGCCGGTGCGGATGGCTACACCTTC. Translated: CLGAGADGYTF.

This chain connects TRBV6-2 or TRBV6-3 to TRBJ1-1; D ambiguous. Germline-derived CDR1 and CDR2 are MNHEY and SVGEGT. The germline V and J ends were trimmed by 0 bases and 7 bases, with 6 bases remaining between them. CDR3 size: 12 residues. DNA for the CDR3: TGTGCCAGCAGTTACTCGAGGCTTGAAGCTTTCTTT. This encodes CASSYSRLEAFF.

Only a few counts were recorded for this clonotype. The V gene is TRBV9, the J gene TRBJ1-3; 8 positions match TRBD1. Germline V gives CDR1 SGDLS, CDR2 YYNGEE. The V gene end was trimmed by 4 bases and the J gene end by 0 bases; junction bases not matched to a gene: 9. This CDR3 comprises 17 residues. The CDR3 loop is CASSTGTGYNSGNTIYF. In DNA form, the CDR3 reads TGTGCCAGCAGCACTGGGACAGGCTACAACTCTGGAAACACCATATATTTT. The whole variable domain, remainder taken from reference TRBV9 and TRBJ1-3, is DSGVTQTPKHLITATGQRVTLRCSPRSGDLSVYWYQQSLDQGLQFLIQYYNGEERAKGNILERFSAQQFPDLHSELNLSSLELGDSALYFCASSTGTGYNSGNTIYFGEGSWLTVV.

The gene calls are TRBV20-1 and TRBJ1-4; no clear D gene. Between the trimmed V and J ends, which lost 4 bases and 6 bases, there was a span of 15 bases. CDR1 DFQATT and CDR2 SNEGSKA come from the germline V gene (reference sequence). The CDR3 is 14 amino acids. CDR3 nucleotide sequence: TGCAGTGCTATACTACCCGGTTCCCATGAAAAACTGTTTTTT. Its protein is CSAILPGSHEKLFF.